A single TCR beta chain is shown here with its context. The data originate from a study of T cell responses to AZD1222 COVID-19 vaccine. TCRdb's table, derived via immunoSEQ multiplex PCR, lists solely in-frame clones and lacks some. The data contain 100,000 to 110,000 clones, about 85% of them seen just once; the ten biggest clones take up about 1.8%. Germline V CDR1 and CDR2: MNHEY, SMNVEV (reference sequence). V gave up 2 bases and J gave up 2 bases, with 12 bases separating them. This CDR3 spans 15 amino acids. The sequence was obtained from an adult in good health. The sample in question was peripheral blood, obtained on day 0 of AZD1222 vaccination. The V gene is TRBV27, the J gene TRBJ1-2; D uncertain. Here the CDR3 reads CASSLAGIPNYGYTF. The CDR3 region has the DNA TGTGCCAGCAGTTTAGCGGGGATACCGAACTATGGCTACACCTTC.